This T cell receptor (beta chain) stems from a study of read filtering for tumor transcriptome and immune sequencing. For the study at large: IR-seq gave about 4 to 10.27 million TCR reads per sample; RNA-seq gave roughly 80 to 1,300. Overall study results and limits: This fraction held mixed bone marrow immune cells after CD138-negative sorting.

This library used around 400 ng RNA and molecular barcoded adaptors spanning alpha/delta and beta/gamma chains. TCRdb fed the reads into MiXCR, producing one record per CDR3 protein. Of 100,000 to 150,000 distinct CDR3 sequences listed, 13% are singletons. The V end was cut by 1 base, the J end by 5 bases, with 8 bases between. The CDR3 is 14 residues long. Per germline, CDR1 KGHSH and CDR2 LQKENI. At the time of active disease, bone marrow was collected from every patient. This clonotype was counted a few times. What it recognizes is unknown. The sequencing sample was made of a population of CD138-negative cells sorted from bone marrow. The V and J genes are TRBV18 and TRBJ2-2; maybe TRBD2 (5 bases). The clonotype originates from a donor over 35 with multiple myeloma. DNA for the CDR3: TGTGCCAGCTCACCACTGAGGGAAACCGGGGAGCTGTTTTTT. Amino acid sequence: CASSPLRETGELFF.